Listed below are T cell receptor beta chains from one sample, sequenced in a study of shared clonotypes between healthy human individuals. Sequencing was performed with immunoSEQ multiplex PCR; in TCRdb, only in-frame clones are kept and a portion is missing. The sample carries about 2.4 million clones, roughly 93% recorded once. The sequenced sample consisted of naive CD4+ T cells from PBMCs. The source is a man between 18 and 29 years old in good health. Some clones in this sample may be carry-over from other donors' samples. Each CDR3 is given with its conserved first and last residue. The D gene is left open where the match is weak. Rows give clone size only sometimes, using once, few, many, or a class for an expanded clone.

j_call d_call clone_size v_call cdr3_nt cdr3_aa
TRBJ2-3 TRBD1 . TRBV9 TGTGCCAGCAGCGGCCTGGTCGGGACAGCTAGCACAGATACGCAGTATTTT CASSGLVGTASTDTQYF
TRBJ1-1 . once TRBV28 TGTGCCAGCAGTTTGGGGGGTTTCCCTGAAGCTTTCTTT CASSLGGFPEAFF
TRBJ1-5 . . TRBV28 TGTGCCAGCAGTTTACGTTTAAGCCGACTCGCTCGGATTAATAGCAATCAGCCCCAGCATTTT CASSLRLSRLARINSNQPQHF
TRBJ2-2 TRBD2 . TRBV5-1 TGCGCCAGCAGCTGGACTAGCGGGATCGACACCGGGGAGCTGTTTTTT CASSWTSGIDTGELFF
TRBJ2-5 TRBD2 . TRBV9 TGTGCCAGCAGCGCAGGACTAGCGGGAGTAGAACAGACCCAGTACTTC CASSAGLAGVEQTQYF
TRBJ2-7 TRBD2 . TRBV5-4 TGTGCCAGCAGACTGTGGCGGGGGGCGGGTTCCTACGAGCAGTACTTC CASRLWRGAGSYEQYF
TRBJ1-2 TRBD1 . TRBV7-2 TGTGCCAGCAGCTTAGTTTTGGTGGGGACAGCCTATGGCTACACCTTC CASSLVLVGTAYGYTF
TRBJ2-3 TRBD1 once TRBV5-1 TGCGCCAGCAGCCAGAAGGGACAGGGGGCTTTCTCAGATACGCAGTATTTT CASSQKGQGAFSDTQYF
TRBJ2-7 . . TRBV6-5 TGTGCCAGCAGTTACTCGAGTACTAGCCGCGGCGAGCAGTACTTC CASSYSSTSRGEQYF
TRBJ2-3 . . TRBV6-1 TGTGCCAGCAGTGCCCATCCCAGGGTAGATACGCAGTATTTT CASSAHPRVDTQYF
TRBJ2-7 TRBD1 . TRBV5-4 TGTGCCAGCAGCTCCTTATCAGGGACAGGGAGTTACGAGCAGTACTTC CASSSLSGTGSYEQYF
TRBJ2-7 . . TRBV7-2 TGTGCCAGCAGCTTTCTCGGGACTGCCGGGTTTTACGAGCAGTACTTC CASSFLGTAGFYEQYF
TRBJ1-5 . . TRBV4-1 TGCGCCAGCAGCGAAACCGGACGGGGGGCCCGAAATCAGCCCCAGCATTTT CASSETGRGARNQPQHF
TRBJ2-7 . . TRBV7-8 TGTGCCAGCAGCTTAGAACTGGACACCTACTCCTACGAGCAGTACTTC CASSLELDTYSYEQYF
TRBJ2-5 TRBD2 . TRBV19 TGTGCCAGTAGTACTAGGACTAGCCCGGAGACCCAGTACTTC CASSTRTSPETQYF
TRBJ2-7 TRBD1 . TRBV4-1 TGCGCCAGCAGCCAATGGGACAGGGTCTCCTACGAGCAGTACTTC CASSQWDRVSYEQYF
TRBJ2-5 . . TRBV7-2 TGTGCCAGCAGCTTAGGCGTGGAAGAGACCCAGTACTTC CASSLGVEETQYF
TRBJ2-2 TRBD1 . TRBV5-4 TGTGCCAGCAGCTTTCCTCCGGGACAGGGGGCCGGGGAGCTGTTTTTT CASSFPPGQGAGELFF
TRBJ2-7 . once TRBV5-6 TGTGCCAGCAGCTTGCGGGGCACCTACGAGCAGTACTTC CASSLRGTYEQYF
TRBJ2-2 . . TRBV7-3 TGTGCCAGCAGCTTAGTAGGGTCCGGGGAGCTGTTTTTT CASSLVGSGELFF
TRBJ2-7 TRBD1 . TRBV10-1 TGCGCCAGCAGTCACAGGGGAAACGAGCAGTACTTC CASSHRGNEQYF
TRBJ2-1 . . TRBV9 TGTGCCAGCAGCGTAGTGGGCGGAAATTACAATGAGCAGTTCTTC CASSVVGGNYNEQFF
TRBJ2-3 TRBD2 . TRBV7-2 TGTGCCAGCAGCTTAGGATCTAGCGGGAGGGCCTCAGATACGCAGTATTTT CASSLGSSGRASDTQYF
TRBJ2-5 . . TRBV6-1 TGTGCCAGCAGTGAAATCCCGAGTGGGGGAGGCCAAGAGACCCAGTACTTC CASSEIPSGGGQETQYF
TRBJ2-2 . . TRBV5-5 TGTGCCAGCAGCTTGTCCAGGGGGGACACCGGGGAGCTGTTTTTT CASSLSRGDTGELFF
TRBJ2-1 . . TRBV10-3 TGTGCCATCAGTGAGCGAACGGGGCCGAATGAGCAGTTCTTC CAISERTGPNEQFF
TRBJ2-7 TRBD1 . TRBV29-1 TGCAGCATCCGACAGGGCGGCTACGAGCAGTACTTC CSIRQGGYEQYF
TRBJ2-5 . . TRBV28 TGTGCCAGCAGTCCCCCTAGGAGGGGCAAGACCCAGTACTTC CASSPPRRGKTQYF
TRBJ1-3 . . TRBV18 TGTGCCAGCTCACCACCGCCGATTTCCTCTGGAAACACCATATATTTT CASSPPPISSGNTIYF
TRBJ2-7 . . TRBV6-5 TGTGCCAGCAGCCAACCCGGGACAAACGAGCAGTACTTC CASSQPGTNEQYF
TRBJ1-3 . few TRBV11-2 TGTGCCAGCAGCTTAACTGTAGGAAACACCATATATTTT CASSLTVGNTIYF